The 28 T cell receptor beta chains listed next were all sequenced from one sample in a study of blood T cells in healthy people across ages. The second PCR ran roughly 7 to 11 cycles with a sample-barcoded 5' primer and J-beta primers. MiXCR, run by TCRdb on the 5' RACE reads, gives a single entry per CDR3 protein. The top ten hold approximately 17% of the sample, which has 1,100,000 or so distinct CDR3 sequences, 40% to 50% seen once. Source material: blood. Every receptor here comes from a woman aged 55-75 years in good health.

V is TRBV7-6 and J is TRBJ2-5; 9 bases map to TRBD1. The CDR3 totals 14 residues. With 4 bases clipped from V and 4 bases from J, the junction kept 4 bases outside the gene matches. CDR1 SGHVS and CDR2 FNYEAQ come from the germline V gene. CDR3 sequence reads: CASSYRGRVETQYF. The CDR3 DNA follows: TGTGCCAGCAGCTACAGGGGGCGCGTAGAGACCCAGTACTTC.

CDR3 loop: CASSEWGNEQYF. CDR3 DNA: TGTGCCAGCAGTGAATGGGGGAACGAGCAGTACTTC. This chain connects TRBV2 to TRBJ2-7; possibly TRBD1 or TRBD2 for D (5 bases each). CDR3 size: 12 residues. V was shortened by 2 bases and J by 5 bases, with 7 bases between the two germline ends. Germline CDR1 SNHLY, CDR2 FYNNEI.

The V call is TRBV27, the J call TRBJ2-1, with TRBD2 identical over 7 bases. The J segment lost 15 bases and the V segment lost 5 bases, leaving 13 bases of the junction unmatched. Germline CDR1 MNHEY, CDR2 SMNVEV (reference sequence). The CDR3 loop spans 13 amino acids. CDR3 bases: TGTGCCAGCAGTCTGGGGCGGGAGAGAGGTCGGTTCTTC. Translation gives CASSLGRERGRFF.

The V gene is TRBV6-5, the J gene TRBJ2-1, with 7 bases aligning to TRBD2. Germline-derived CDR1 and CDR2 are MNHEY and SVGAGI. The CDR3 contains 15 residues. V was clipped by 6 bases and J by 8 bases; unmatched bases: 13. The CDR3 DNA reads TGTGCCAGCAGCCCTAAGGGAGGGGACGGGCATGAGCAGTTCTTC. Encoded protein: CASSPKGGDGHEQFF.

The chain carries TRBV5-1 and TRBJ2-1; D unclear. Germline CDR1 is SGHRS and CDR2 is YFSETQ. V lost 4 bases and J lost 6, with 17 bases in between. The CDR3 has 15 residues. CDR3 in DNA: TGCGCCAGCAGCCCGGGTCATCCCGGAGCCAATGAGCAGTTCTTC. Translated: CASSPGHPGANEQFF.

The rearrangement links TRBV19 to TRBJ2-2; D ambiguous. V was shortened by 5 bases and J by 4 bases, with 8 bases between the two germline ends. CDR3 length: 13 amino acids. CDR1 is LNHDA, CDR2 SQIVND, per germline (reference sequence). The CDR3 sequence is CASSDKVTGELFF. The CDR3 DNA reads TGTGCCAGTAGTGACAAGGTCACCGGGGAGCTGTTTTTT.

This clonotype was picked up a small number of times. The CDR3 bases are TGCAGTGCTAGAGGACTAGCAATCCAAGAGACCCAGTACTTC. Translation: CSARGLAIQETQYF. V is TRBV20-1 and J is TRBJ2-5; 7 bases map to TRBD2. Germline CDR1 and CDR2: DFQATT and SNEGSKA (reference sequence). Trimming removed 1 base from V and 1 base from J; junction bases left unmatched: 3. This CDR3 is built from 14 residues.

V and J are TRBV9 and TRBJ1-5; possible D gene TRBD1, 6 bases. V was shortened by 2 bases and J by 7 bases, with 13 bases between the two germline ends. There are 14 residues in the CDR3. The germline V gene encodes CDR1 SGDLS and CDR2 YYNGEE. The CDR3 DNA reads TGTGCCAGCAGCGTCGCGGGGGCAGGGCAGCCCCAGCATTTT. This codes for CASSVAGAGQPQHF.

The chain carries TRBV28 and TRBJ2-7, with TRBD1 matching over 11 bases. The CDR3 contains 20 residues. Germline loops: CDR1 MDHEN, CDR2 SYDVKM. With V trimmed by 6 bases and J by 2 bases, 21 bases remained unmatched. In DNA form, the CDR3 reads TGTGCCAGCAGCACCCCCTGGACAGGGGGCGCAGAGGGGACGACCTACGAGCAGTACTTC. Translating it yields CASSTPWTGGAEGTTYEQYF.

The chain uses TRBV4-2 and TRBJ2-1, with D perhaps TRBD2 (6 bases). Germline V CDR1 and CDR2: LGHNA, YNFKEQ. Trimming shortened V by 7 bases and J by 0 bases, and 19 bases separated the two germline ends. This CDR3 spans 17 amino acids. CDR3 bases: TGTGCCAGCAACCCCAACCATGGGCGGGACTCCTACAATGAGCAGTTCTTC. Protein sequence: CASNPNHGRDSYNEQFF.

The chain employs TRBV25-1 and TRBJ1-4, with TRBD1 identical over 7 bases. The germline V gene has CDR1 MGHDK and CDR2 SYGVNS. This CDR3 has 17 amino acids. V was clipped by 4 bases and J by 3 bases; unmatched bases: 11. This CDR3 reads CASSVNSGGRPNEKLFF. CDR3 nucleotide sequence: TGTGCCAGCAGTGTTAATTCAGGGGGGCGGCCTAATGAAAAACTGTTTTTT.

This clonotype came up a few times. The V gene is TRBV11-1, the J gene TRBJ2-5; D is tentatively TRBD1 or TRBD2 (5 bases each). Trimming pared 6 bases from V and 7 bases from J, leaving 42 bases between. This CDR3 has 22 amino acids. Looked up from germline, CDR1 is SGHAT and CDR2 is FQDESV (reference sequence). In DNA form, the CDR3 reads TGTGCCAGCAGTCATCTCCCCGGGACCGTTGCGTTTGTATGGTCTCTTCGGGGGACCCAGTACTTC. This translates into CASSHLPGTVAFVWSLRGTQYF.

V usage is TRBV29-1 and J usage is TRBJ2-7; TRBD2 agrees at 10 bases. The CDR3 is 13 amino acids. V shed 6 bases and J 2 bases; nucleotides not matched to a gene: 4. In germline, CDR1 is SQVTM, CDR2 ANQGSEA. The CDR3 loop reads CSVGSGRAYEQYF. The DNA of the CDR3 is TGCAGCGTCGGAAGCGGGAGGGCCTACGAGCAGTACTTC.

CDR3 protein: CASSLSGINTGELFF. In DNA form, the CDR3 reads TGTGCCAGCAGCTTAAGCGGGATTAACACCGGGGAGCTGTTTTTT. The V gene is TRBV7-2, the J gene TRBJ2-2; 7 nucleotides match TRBD2. V lost 2 bases, J lost 2 bases, and 2 bases stayed unmatched. CDR1 is SGHTA and CDR2 is FQGNSA in the germline V gene. CDR3 length equals 15 residues.

The sample holds a few counts of this clonotype. This chain joins TRBV6-2 or TRBV6-3 and TRBJ2-3; TRBD2 matches 9 bases. The CDR3 spans 16 residues. V lost 6 bases, J lost 3 bases, and 10 bases stayed unmatched. In germline, CDR1 is MNHEY, CDR2 SVGEGT. CDR3 loop: CASSRPLREGTDTQYF. DNA of the CDR3: TGTGCCAGCAGCCGACCCCTGCGGGAGGGAACAGATACGCAGTATTTT.

This clonotype was detected only a few times. This chain links TRBV11-2 with TRBJ1-5; 8 nucleotides agree with TRBD1. Per the germline V gene, CDR1 is SGHAT and CDR2 is FQNNGV. The CDR3 contains 15 residues. Trimming removed 1 base from V and 8 bases from J; junction bases left unmatched: 7. The CDR3 region has the DNA TGTGCCAGCAGCTTAGGGCGGACAGGGAAAGAGCCCCAGCATTTT. This translates into CASSLGRTGKEPQHF.

This clonotype turned up a few times. This rearrangement joins TRBV13 to TRBJ2-5, with TRBD2 matching over 8 bases. The germline CDR1 and CDR2 sequences are PRHDT and FYEKMQ (reference sequence). The CDR3 has 16 residues. V was clipped by 2 bases and J by 4 bases; unmatched bases: 9. The CDR3 spells CASSLFGGLAGETQYF. DNA for the CDR3: TGTGCCAGCAGCTTATTCGGTGGACTAGCAGGAGAGACCCAGTACTTC.

Notes on this clonotype: A much larger clone lies a single base off, so this may be a read error. This chain connects TRBV29-1 to TRBJ2-5; weak D call: TRBD2 (6 bases). The J call could be wrong; TRBJ2-7 is a better fit for the DNA end. The length of the CDR3 is 13 residues. CDR1 and CDR2 from the germline V gene are SQVTM and ANQGSEA. The CDR3 coding sequence is TGCAGCGTTGAAGAGCGTGGAGGGCACGAGCAGTACTTC. Amino acid sequence: CSVEERGGHEQYF.

This clonotype was counted at least ten times. The V gene is TRBV10-3, the J gene TRBJ2-5; TRBD1 might be the D (5 bases). Germline CDR1 ENHRY, CDR2 SYGVKD. The CDR3 loop spans 12 amino acids. V shed 2 bases and J shed 7 bases, with 8 bases lying between them. CDR3 bases: TGTGCCATCAGTGAGGACCAGGGGACCCAGTACTTC. Protein sequence: CAISEDQGTQYF.

The chain uses TRBV3-1 and TRBJ2-4; 7 bases are shared with TRBD2. The J call is uncertain, as TRBJ2-7 better fits the DNA end. Looked up from germline, CDR1 is LGHDT and CDR2 is YNNKEL (reference sequence). This CDR3 comprises 17 residues. DNA for the CDR3: TGTGCCAGCAGCCAAGATACCGGGCGGGAGAGCACCGACGAGCAGTACTTC. It is translated as CASSQDTGRESTDEQYF.

On this clonotype itself: Sequence at one end of the junction differs from germline and may be a read error. The chain employs TRBV2 and TRBJ2-1; 9 positions agree with TRBD1. The CDR3 runs to 16 residues. The germline gives CDR1 SNHLY, CDR2 FYNNEI. CDR3 DNA: TGTGCCAGCAGAGGGACAGGGAGAGAGTCCTACAATGTGCAGTTCTTC. This translates into CASRGTGRESYNVQFF.

This clonotype was counted only a few times. V gene TRBV13 combines with J gene TRBJ2-5, with 12 bases identical to TRBD2. Trimming took 6 bases from V and 5 from J; bases not matched to a gene: 7. CDR1 is PRHDT, CDR2 FYEKMQ, per germline (reference sequence). The CDR3 is 15 amino acids. CDR3 sequence reads: CASRSSGRAWETQYF. The CDR3 nucleotides read TGTGCCAGCAGATCTAGCGGGAGGGCCTGGGAGACCCAGTACTTC.

This clonotype was recorded a few times. CDR3 nucleotides: TGTGCCAGCAGCCAAGGGCTAGCGGGAGGGTTGGCCGGGGAGCTGTTTTTT. Protein product: CASSQGLAGGLAGELFF. The chain uses TRBV4-2 and TRBJ2-2; 12 nucleotides line up with TRBD2. Germline CDR1 is LGHNA and CDR2 is YNFKEQ. V was clipped by 1 base and J by 6 bases; unmatched bases: 6. The CDR3 length is 17 residues.

Many counts were recorded for this clonotype. The chain couples TRBV20-1 to TRBJ1-2; 9 bases are a match to TRBD1. The CDR3 runs to 14 residues. Germline values: CDR1 DFQATT, CDR2 SNEGSKA (reference sequence). Trimming removed 3 bases from V and 8 bases from J; junction bases left unmatched: 10. The CDR3 protein is CSASPGTGIGGYTF. The DNA for the CDR3 is TGCAGTGCTAGCCCCGGGACAGGGATAGGCGGCTACACCTTC.

This clonotype was counted a few times. The rearrangement uses TRBV20-1 and TRBJ2-1, with no clear D. Germline values: CDR1 DFQATT, CDR2 SNEGSKA (reference sequence). The CDR3 is made up of 15 amino acids. Trimming removed 3 bases at V and 0 bases at J, with 12 bases between. The CDR3 DNA is TGCAGTGCTAGTCGGAGCCGAGACTCCTACAATGAGCAGTTCTTC. Translated, it gives CSASRSRDSYNEQFF.

The rearrangement links TRBV19 to TRBJ2-6, with a weak D call TRBD2 (6 bases). Germline CDR1 reads LNHDA; CDR2 reads SQIVND (reference sequence). The V end lost 6 bases, the J end lost 0 bases, and 15 bases lay between the germline ends. The CDR3 sequence is 17 residues long. The CDR3 coding sequence is TGTGCCAGTAGAACCGGGACTTTTGCCTCTGGGGCCAACGTCCTGACTTTC. It specifies CASRTGTFASGANVLTF.

The J gene is TRBJ2-7, the V gene TRBV28, with D possibly matching TRBD1 (6 bases). The CDR3 has 14 residues. Germline V gene sequence: CDR1 MDHEN, CDR2 SYDVKM. Trimming removed 2 bases from V and 6 bases from J, with 14 bases in between. The CDR3 sequence: CASSLQGSGGEQYF. The CDR3 region has the DNA TGTGCCAGCAGTTTACAGGGGAGCGGTGGCGAGCAGTACTTC.

The chain carries TRBV7-2 and TRBJ1-6; D is possibly TRBD1 (6 bases). In germline, CDR1 is SGHTA, CDR2 FQGNSA. Trimming took off 5 bases at V and 9 bases at J, with 17 bases between the two ends. The CDR3 spans 15 residues. The CDR3 DNA reads as TGTGCCAGCAGCCTGAACAGGGTACTAGGTTCACCCCTCCACTTT. This translates into CASSLNRVLGSPLHF.